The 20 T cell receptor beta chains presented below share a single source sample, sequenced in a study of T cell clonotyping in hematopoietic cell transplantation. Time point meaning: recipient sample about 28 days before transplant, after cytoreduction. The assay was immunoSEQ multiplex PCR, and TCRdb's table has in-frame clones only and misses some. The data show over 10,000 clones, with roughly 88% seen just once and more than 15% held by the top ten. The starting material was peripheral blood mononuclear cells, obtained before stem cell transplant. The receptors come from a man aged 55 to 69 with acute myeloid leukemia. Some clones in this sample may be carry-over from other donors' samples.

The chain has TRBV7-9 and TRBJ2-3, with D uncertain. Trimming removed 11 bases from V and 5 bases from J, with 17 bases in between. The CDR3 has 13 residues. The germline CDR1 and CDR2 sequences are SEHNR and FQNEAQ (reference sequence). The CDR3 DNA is TGTGCCTACGTGGGCCGTTCGGAAGATACGCAGTATTTT. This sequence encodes CAYVGRSEDTQYF.

The CDR3 DNA sequence: TGTGCCAGCAGCCAAGATCCGGGACAGGGTTATTACGAGCAGTACTTC. Translated, it gives CASSQDPGQGYYEQYF. The V and J genes are TRBV4-2 and TRBJ2-7; TRBD1 matches at 9 bases. Germline-derived CDR1 and CDR2 are LGHNA and YNFKEQ. The CDR3 length is 16 residues. The trim removed 0 bases at V and 4 bases at J, leaving 7 bases unmatched.

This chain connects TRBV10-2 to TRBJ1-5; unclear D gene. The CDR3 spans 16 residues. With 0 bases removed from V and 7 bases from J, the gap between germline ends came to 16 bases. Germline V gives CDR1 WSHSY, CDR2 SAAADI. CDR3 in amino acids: CASSESFERGWQPQHF. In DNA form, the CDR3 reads TGCGCCAGCAGTGAGTCCTTCGAGCGGGGTTGGCAGCCCCAGCATTTT.

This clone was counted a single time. The CDR3 DNA reads as TGCGCCAGCAGCCTTCGGGACAGTGTAACCTACGAGCAGTACTTC. Protein product: CASSLRDSVTYEQYF. The chain combines TRBV4-1 with TRBJ2-7; 7 bases fit TRBD1. V shed 4 bases, J shed 2 bases, and the junction held 8 bases outside the gene matches. Germline V lookup: CDR1 MGHRA, CDR2 YSYEKL. CDR3 size: 15 residues.

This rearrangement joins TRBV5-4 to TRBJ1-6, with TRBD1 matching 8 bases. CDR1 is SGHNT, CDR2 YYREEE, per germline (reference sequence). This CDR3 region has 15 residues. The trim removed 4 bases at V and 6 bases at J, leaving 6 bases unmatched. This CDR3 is CASSQIDRGNSPLHF. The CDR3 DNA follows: TGTGCCAGCAGCCAAATCGACAGGGGTAATTCACCCCTCCACTTT.

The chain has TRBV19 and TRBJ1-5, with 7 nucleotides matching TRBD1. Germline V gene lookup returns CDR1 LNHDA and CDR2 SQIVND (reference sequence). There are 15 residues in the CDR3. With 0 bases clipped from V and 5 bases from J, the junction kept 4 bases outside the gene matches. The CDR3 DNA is TGTGCCAGTAGTATAGATCAGGGGACAGATCAGCCCCAGCATTTT. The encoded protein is CASSIDQGTDQPQHF.

Here the CDR3 reads CAWSFNTEKLFF. CDR3 coding DNA: TGTGCCTGGAGTTTTAATACTGAAAAACTGTTTTTT. The chain recombines TRBV30 with TRBJ1-4; D is undetermined. Per the germline V gene, CDR1 is GTSNPN and CDR2 is SVGIG (reference sequence). Trimming cost V 2 bases and J 7 bases, with 8 bases left between them. CDR3 size: 12 residues.

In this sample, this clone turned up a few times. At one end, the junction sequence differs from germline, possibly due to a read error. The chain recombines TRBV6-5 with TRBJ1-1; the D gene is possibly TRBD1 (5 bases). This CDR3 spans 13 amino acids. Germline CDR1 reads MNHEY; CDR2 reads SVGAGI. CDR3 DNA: TGTGCCAGCACGGTGGCAGGGAACACTGAAGCCTTCTTT. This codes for CASTVAGNTEAFF.

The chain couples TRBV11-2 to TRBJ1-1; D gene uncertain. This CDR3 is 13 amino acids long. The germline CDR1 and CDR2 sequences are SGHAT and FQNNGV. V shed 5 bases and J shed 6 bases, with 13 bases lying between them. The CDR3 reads CASSRPRISEAFF. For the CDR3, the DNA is TGTGCCAGCAGCCGTCCCCGTATCTCTGAAGCTTTCTTT.

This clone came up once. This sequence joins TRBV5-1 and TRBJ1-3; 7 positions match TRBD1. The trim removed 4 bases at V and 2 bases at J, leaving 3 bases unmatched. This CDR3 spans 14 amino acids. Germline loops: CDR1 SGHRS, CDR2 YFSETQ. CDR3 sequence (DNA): TGCGCCAGCAGCCGACAGGGTACTGGAAACACCATATATTTT. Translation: CASSRQGTGNTIYF.

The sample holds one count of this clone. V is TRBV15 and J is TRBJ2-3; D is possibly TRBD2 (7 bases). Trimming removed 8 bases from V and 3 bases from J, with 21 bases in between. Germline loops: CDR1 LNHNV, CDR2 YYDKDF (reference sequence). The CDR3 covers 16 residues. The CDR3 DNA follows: TGTGCCACCCAACCGGGGGGCGGCCTTGGGACAGATACGCAGTATTTT. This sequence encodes CATQPGGGLGTDTQYF.

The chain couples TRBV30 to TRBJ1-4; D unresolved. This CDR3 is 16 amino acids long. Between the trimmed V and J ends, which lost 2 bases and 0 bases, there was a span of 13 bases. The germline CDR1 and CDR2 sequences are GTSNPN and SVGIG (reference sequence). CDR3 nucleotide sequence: TGTGCCTGGAGTTCAGTACAGACTGCAACTAATGAAAAACTGTTTTTT. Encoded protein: CAWSSVQTATNEKLFF.

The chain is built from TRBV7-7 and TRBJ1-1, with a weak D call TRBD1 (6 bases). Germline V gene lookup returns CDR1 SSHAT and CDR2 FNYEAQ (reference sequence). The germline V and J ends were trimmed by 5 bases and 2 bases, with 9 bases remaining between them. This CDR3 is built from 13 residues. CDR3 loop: CASSRQENTEAFF. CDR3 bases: TGTGCCAGCAGCAGACAGGAAAACACTGAAGCTTTCTTT.

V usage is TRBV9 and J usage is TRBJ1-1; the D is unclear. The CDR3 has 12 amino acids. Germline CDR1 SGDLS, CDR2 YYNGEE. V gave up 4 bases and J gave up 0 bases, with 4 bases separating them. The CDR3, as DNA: TGTGCCAGCAGCTCGATGAACACTGAAGCTTTCTTT. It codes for CASSSMNTEAFF.

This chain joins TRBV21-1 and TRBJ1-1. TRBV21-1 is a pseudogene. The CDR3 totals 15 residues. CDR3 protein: CASSKSGGRLTEAFF. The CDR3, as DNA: TGTGCCAGCAGCAAGAGTGGGGGGCGCTTGACTGAAGCTTTCTTT.

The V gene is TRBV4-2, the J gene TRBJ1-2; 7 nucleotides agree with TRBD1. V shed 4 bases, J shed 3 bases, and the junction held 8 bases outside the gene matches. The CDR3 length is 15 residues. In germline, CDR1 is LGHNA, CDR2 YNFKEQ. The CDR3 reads CASSPWDSLDYGYTF. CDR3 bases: TGTGCCAGCAGCCCATGGGACAGCTTGGACTATGGCTACACCTTC.

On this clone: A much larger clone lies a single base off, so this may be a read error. The CDR3 DNA follows: TGTGCCAGCAGCGACCTAGCGGGTATACTCGGTCGGCAGTTCTTC. The encoded protein is CASSDLAGILGRQFF. J is TRBJ2-1 and V is TRBV13; 8 bases are a match to TRBD2. The V segment lost 5 bases and the J segment 12 bases; nucleotides outside the gene matches: 15. Germline V gene data show CDR1 as PRHDT and CDR2 as FYEKMQ (reference sequence). The CDR3 extends over 15 amino acids.

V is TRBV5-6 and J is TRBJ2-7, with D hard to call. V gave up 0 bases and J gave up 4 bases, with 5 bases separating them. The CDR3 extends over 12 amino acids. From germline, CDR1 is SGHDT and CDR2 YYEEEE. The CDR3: CASSLGLYEQYF. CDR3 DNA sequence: TGTGCCAGCAGCTTGGGTCTGTACGAGCAGTACTTC.

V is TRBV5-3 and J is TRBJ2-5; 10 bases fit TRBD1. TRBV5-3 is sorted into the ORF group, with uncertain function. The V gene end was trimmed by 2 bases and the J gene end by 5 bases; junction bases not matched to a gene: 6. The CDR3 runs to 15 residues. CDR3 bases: TGTGCCAGAAGCTTTGGGACAGGGGAGTGTGAGACCCAGTACTTC. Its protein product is CARSFGTGECETQYF.

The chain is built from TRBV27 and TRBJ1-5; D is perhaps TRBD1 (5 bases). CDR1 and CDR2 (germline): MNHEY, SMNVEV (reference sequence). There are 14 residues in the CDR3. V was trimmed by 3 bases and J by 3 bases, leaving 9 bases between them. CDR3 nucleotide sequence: TGTGCCAGCAGTTTCACCGGGACCAATCAGCCCCAGCATTTT. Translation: CASSFTGTNQPQHF.